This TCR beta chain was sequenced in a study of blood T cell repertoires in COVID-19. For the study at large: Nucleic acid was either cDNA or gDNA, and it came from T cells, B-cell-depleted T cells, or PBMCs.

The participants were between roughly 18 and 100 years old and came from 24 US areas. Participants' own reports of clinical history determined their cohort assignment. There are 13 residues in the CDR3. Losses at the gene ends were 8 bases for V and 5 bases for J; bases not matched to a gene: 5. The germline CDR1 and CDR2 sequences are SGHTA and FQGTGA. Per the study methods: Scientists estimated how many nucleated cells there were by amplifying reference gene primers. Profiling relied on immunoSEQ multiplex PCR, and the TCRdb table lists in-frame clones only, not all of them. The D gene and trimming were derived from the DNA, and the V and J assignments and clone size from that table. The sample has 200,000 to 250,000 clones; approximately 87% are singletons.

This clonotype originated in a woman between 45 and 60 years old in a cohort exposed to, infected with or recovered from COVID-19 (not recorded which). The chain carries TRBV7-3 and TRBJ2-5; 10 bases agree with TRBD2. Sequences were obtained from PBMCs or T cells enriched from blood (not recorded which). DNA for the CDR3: TGTGCCAGCCCGCAACTAGCGGGGGAGACCCAGTACTTC. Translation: CASPQLAGETQYF.